This is a list of T cell receptor beta chains from one sample in a study of immune evolution from preneoplasia to lung adenocarcinoma. Only in-frame clones appear in the TCRdb table, and some are missing; sequencing was by immunoSEQ multiplex PCR. The sample lists about 5,700 clones, 80% occurring once. Sequencing was carried out using FFPE minimally invasive lung adenocarcinoma tissue. Receptors were obtained from a person aged 55-79 years with lung adenocarcinoma. Each CDR3 is given with its conserved first and last residue. Fields, in order: CDR3 protein, V gene, CDR3 length, J gene, clone size. Not all rows give a size; the values are once, few, many and, for expanded clones, a class.

cdr3_aa: CASSLAGGMETQYF
v_call: TRBV5-4
cdr3_length: 14
j_call: TRBJ2-5
clone_size: NA

cdr3_aa: CASSVLAQGNDEQYF
v_call: TRBV9
cdr3_length: 15
j_call: TRBJ2-7
clone_size: large

cdr3_aa: CASSPVGRPSGANVLTF
v_call: TRBV7-9
cdr3_length: 17
j_call: TRBJ2-6
clone_size: NA

cdr3_aa: CASSEALRGELFF
v_call: TRBV6-1
cdr3_length: 13
j_call: TRBJ2-2
clone_size: medium-sized

cdr3_aa: CASSDGIGYEQYF
v_call: TRBV6-1
cdr3_length: 13
j_call: TRBJ2-7
clone_size: NA

cdr3_aa: CASKVQGANQPQHF
v_call: TRBV19
cdr3_length: 14
j_call: TRBJ1-5
clone_size: NA

cdr3_aa: CASSDSLEQFF
v_call: TRBV2
cdr3_length: 11
j_call: TRBJ2-1
clone_size: few

cdr3_aa: CASSRGLAGGTGELFF
v_call: TRBV14
cdr3_length: 16
j_call: TRBJ2-2
clone_size: NA

cdr3_aa: CASTAVPGDEQFF
v_call: TRBV5-8
cdr3_length: 13
j_call: TRBJ2-1
clone_size: NA

cdr3_aa: CASSDRLMDEQYF
v_call: TRBV2
cdr3_length: 13
j_call: TRBJ2-7
clone_size: once

cdr3_aa: CASSPGEGYEQYF
v_call: TRBV5-1
cdr3_length: 13
j_call: TRBJ2-7
clone_size: NA

cdr3_aa: CASSPGQGETGNYGYTF
v_call: TRBV4-1
cdr3_length: 17
j_call: TRBJ1-2
clone_size: NA

cdr3_aa: CATSRDPGNEQYF
v_call: TRBV15
cdr3_length: 13
j_call: TRBJ2-7
clone_size: NA

cdr3_aa: CASSRLAGVNTGELFF
v_call: TRBV7-8
cdr3_length: 16
j_call: TRBJ2-2
clone_size: few

cdr3_aa: CASSLTVNTEAFF
v_call: TRBV7-9
cdr3_length: 13
j_call: TRBJ1-1
clone_size: NA

cdr3_aa: CAWSPQVASGYTF
v_call: TRBV30
cdr3_length: 13
j_call: TRBJ1-2
clone_size: NA

cdr3_aa: CASSPGQNQPQHF
v_call: TRBV18
cdr3_length: 13
j_call: TRBJ1-5
clone_size: few

cdr3_aa: CASSPKTGLPSYGYTF
v_call: TRBV18
cdr3_length: 16
j_call: TRBJ1-2
clone_size: NA

cdr3_aa: CSVDTQNYGYTF
v_call: TRBV29-1
cdr3_length: 12
j_call: TRBJ1-2
clone_size: NA

cdr3_aa: CASSLPTGGKTEAFF
v_call: TRBV7-9
cdr3_length: 15
j_call: TRBJ1-1
clone_size: few

cdr3_aa: CASSAFFGTGLYEQYF
v_call: TRBV27
cdr3_length: 16
j_call: TRBJ2-7
clone_size: NA

cdr3_aa: CASKGLGAAEAFF
v_call: TRBV2
cdr3_length: 13
j_call: TRBJ1-1
clone_size: few